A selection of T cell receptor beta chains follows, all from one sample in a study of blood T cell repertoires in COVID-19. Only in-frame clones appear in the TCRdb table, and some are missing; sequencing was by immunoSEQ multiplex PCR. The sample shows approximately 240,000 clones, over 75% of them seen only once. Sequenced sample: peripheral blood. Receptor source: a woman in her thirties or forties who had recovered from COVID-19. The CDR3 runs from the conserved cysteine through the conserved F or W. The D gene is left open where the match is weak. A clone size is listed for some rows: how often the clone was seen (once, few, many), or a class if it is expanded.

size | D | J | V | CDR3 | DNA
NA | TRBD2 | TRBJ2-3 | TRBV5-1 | CASSSPLGTSGRGSTDTQYF | TGCGCCAGCAGCTCTCCCCTGGGGACTAGCGGGAGAGGGAGCACAGATACGCAGTATTTT
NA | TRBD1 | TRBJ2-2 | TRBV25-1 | CASRGDRKSFGELFF | TGTGCCAGCAGAGGGGACAGAAAAAGCTTCGGGGAGCTGTTTTTT
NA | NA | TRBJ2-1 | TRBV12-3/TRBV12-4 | CASSLYGGGEQFF | TGTGCCAGCAGTTTATACGGAGGTGGTGAGCAGTTCTTC
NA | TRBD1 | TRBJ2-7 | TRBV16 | CASSPKDRGFLEQYF | TGTGCCAGCAGCCCCAAGGACAGGGGGTTTCTGGAGCAGTACTTC
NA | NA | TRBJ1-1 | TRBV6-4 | CASSAGARTEAFF | TGTGCCAGCTCCGCGGGGGCGCGGACTGAAGCTTTCTTT
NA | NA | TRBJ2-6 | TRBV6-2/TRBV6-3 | CASSSYGSGANVLTF | TGTGCCAGCAGTTCCTATGGCTCTGGGGCCAACGTCCTGACTTTC
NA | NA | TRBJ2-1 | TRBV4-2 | CASSQDRRTNEQFF | TGTGCCAGCAGCCAAGACCGGAGGACCAATGAGCAGTTCTTC
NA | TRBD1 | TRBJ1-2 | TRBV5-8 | CASSNHRGGDYGYTF | TGTGCCAGCAGCAACCACAGGGGAGGAGACTATGGCTACACCTTC
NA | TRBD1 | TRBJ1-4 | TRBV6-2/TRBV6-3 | CASSYSTGKTNEKLFF | TGTGCCAGCAGTTACTCGACAGGGAAGACTAATGAAAAACTGTTTTTT
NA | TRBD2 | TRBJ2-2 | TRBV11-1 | CASSLGGSGNTGELFF | TGTGCCAGCAGCTTAGGCGGGAGCGGTAACACCGGGGAGCTGTTTTTT
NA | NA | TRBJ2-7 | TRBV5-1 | CASSLTTGHTYEQYF | TGCGCCAGCAGCTTGACGACAGGTCACACCTACGAGCAGTACTTC
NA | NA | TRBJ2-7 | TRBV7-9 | CASSSSRVGEQYF | TGTGCCAGCAGCTCCAGCAGGGTCGGCGAGCAGTACTTC
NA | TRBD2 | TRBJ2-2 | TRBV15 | CATTQGLANTGELFF | TGTGCCACCACCCAGGGACTAGCGAACACCGGGGAGCTGTTTTTT
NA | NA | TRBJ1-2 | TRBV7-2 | CASSTRSGTQYGYTF | TGTGCCAGCAGCACCCGATCCGGGACACAGTATGGCTACACCTTC
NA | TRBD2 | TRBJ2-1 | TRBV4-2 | CASSQGGTRTYNEQFF | TGTGCCAGCAGCCAAGGTGGGACTAGGACCTACAATGAGCAGTTCTTC
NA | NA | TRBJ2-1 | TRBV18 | CASSPAGSGNEQFF | TGTGCCAGCTCCCCCGCGGGATCGGGCAATGAGCAGTTCTTC
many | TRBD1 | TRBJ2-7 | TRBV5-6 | CASSLDRGLFYEQYF | TGTGCCAGCAGCTTGGACAGGGGGCTGTTCTACGAGCAGTACTTC
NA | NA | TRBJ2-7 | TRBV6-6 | CASSYSRNLGYEQYF | TGTGCCAGCAGTTACTCGAGGAACCTCGGCTACGAGCAGTACTTC
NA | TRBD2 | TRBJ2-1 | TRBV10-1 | CASSDLIPLFTPSGMSSYNEQFF | TGCGCCAGCAGTGATTTGATCCCCCTATTTACCCCTAGCGGGATGAGCTCCTACAATGAGCAGTTCTTC
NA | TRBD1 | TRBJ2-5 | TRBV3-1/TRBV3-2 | CASSQGTGTGRYLRETQYF | TGTGCCAGCAGCCAAGGAACGGGGACAGGGAGGTATTTGAGAGAGACCCAGTACTTC
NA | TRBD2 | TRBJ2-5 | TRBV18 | CASSPPTSGRQETQYF | TGTGCCAGCTCACCACCTACTAGCGGGAGGCAAGAGACCCAGTACTTC
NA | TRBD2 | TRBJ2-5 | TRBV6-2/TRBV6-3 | CASSYSSLAGGPSYF | TGTGCCAGCAGTTACTCGAGCCTGGCGGGGGGGCCCTCGTACTTC
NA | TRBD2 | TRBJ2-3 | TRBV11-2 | CASSLEYGRAGGDTQYF | TGTGCCAGCAGCTTAGAATACGGGAGGGCCGGGGGAGATACGCAGTATTTT
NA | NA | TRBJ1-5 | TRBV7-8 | CASKGEGNQPQHF | TGTGCCAGCAAGGGGGAGGGGAATCAGCCCCAGCATTTT
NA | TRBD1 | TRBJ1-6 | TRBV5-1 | CASSPQGGDSPLHF | TGCGCCAGCAGCCCCCAAGGGGGCGATTCACCCCTCCACTTT
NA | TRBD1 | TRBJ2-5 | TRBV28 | CASSLDRVATQYF | TGTGCCAGCAGTTTGGACAGGGTCGCGACCCAGTACTTC
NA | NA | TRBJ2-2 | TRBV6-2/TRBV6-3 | CASSPSAGELFF | TGTGCCAGCAGTCCCTCGGCCGGGGAGCTGTTTTTT
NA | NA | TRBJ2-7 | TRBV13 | CASSSPARDEQYF | TGTGCCAGCAGCTCCCCAGCGCGGGACGAGCAGTACTTC
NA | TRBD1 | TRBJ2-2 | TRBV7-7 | CASSPDRVTGELFF | TGTGCTAGCAGCCCGGACAGGGTCACCGGGGAGCTGTTTTTT
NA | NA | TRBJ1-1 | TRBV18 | CASSGGPNTEAFF | TGTGCCAGCTCAGGGGGCCCGAACACTGAAGCTTTCTTT
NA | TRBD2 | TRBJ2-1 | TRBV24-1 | CATTATSGRGGPHEQFF | TGTGCCACCACCGCGACTAGCGGGAGAGGAGGGCCCCATGAGCAGTTCTTC
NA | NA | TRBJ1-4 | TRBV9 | CASGGGEKLFF | TGTGCCAGCGGAGGAGGTGAAAAACTGTTTTTT
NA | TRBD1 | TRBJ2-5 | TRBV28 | CASTPGQGRTQYF | TGTGCCAGCACCCCGGGACAGGGACGGACCCAGTACTTC
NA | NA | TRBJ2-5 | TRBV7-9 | CASSRVVRQETQYF | TGTGCCAGCAGTAGAGTTGTGAGACAAGAGACCCAGTACTTC
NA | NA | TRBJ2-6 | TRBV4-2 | CASSQNGHHSGANVLTF | TGTGCCAGCAGCCAAAACGGACACCACTCTGGGGCCAACGTCCTGACTTTC
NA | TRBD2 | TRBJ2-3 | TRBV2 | CASSEGLAAADTQYF | TGTGCCAGCAGTGAAGGGCTAGCGGCGGCAGATACGCAGTATTTT
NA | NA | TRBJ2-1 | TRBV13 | CASSLGPGGPINEQFF | TGTGCCAGCAGCTTAGGCCCCGGGGGGCCAATCAATGAGCAGTTCTTC
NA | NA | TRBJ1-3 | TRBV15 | CATSRDLVATSSGNTIYF | TGTGCCACCAGCAGAGATCTCGTAGCCACCAGCTCTGGAAACACCATATATTTT
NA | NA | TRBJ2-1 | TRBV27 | CASGSSYNEQFF | TGTGCCAGCGGGAGCTCCTACAATGAGCAGTTCTTC
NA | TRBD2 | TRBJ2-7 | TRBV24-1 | CATSTSGGRFYEQYF | TGTGCCACCAGTACTAGCGGGGGCCGGTTCTACGAGCAGTACTTC
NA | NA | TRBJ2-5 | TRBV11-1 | CASSPRTVQETQYF | TGTGCCAGCAGCCCGCGGACAGTCCAAGAGACCCAGTACTTC
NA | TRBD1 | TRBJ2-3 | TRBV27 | CASRDRGREDTQYF | TGTGCCAGCCGGGACAGGGGGCGCGAAGATACGCAGTATTTT
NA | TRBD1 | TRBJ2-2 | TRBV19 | CASKRTGDTGELFF | TGTGCCAGTAAGAGGACAGGTGACACCGGGGAGCTGTTTTTT
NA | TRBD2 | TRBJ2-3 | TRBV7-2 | CASSLVAGVGDTQYF | TGTGCCAGCAGCTTAGTAGCGGGGGTGGGAGATACGCAGTATTTT
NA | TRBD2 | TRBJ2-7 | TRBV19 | CASSRERGAYEQYF | TGTGCCAGTAGTAGGGAGCGGGGGGCCTACGAGCAGTACTTC
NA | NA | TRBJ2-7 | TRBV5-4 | CASSFNRGGGYEQYF | TGTGCCAGCAGCTTTAACAGGGGAGGAGGTTACGAGCAGTACTTC
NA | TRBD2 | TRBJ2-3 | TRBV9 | CASSAAWAGGPFATDTQYF | TGTGCCAGCAGCGCCGCCTGGGCGGGAGGGCCTTTTGCAACAGATACGCAGTATTTT
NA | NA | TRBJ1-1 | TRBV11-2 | CASSPLGEGHPTNTEAFF | TGTGCCAGCAGCCCCTTAGGGGAGGGACATCCGACGAACACTGAAGCTTTCTTT